Shown below are 28 T cell receptor beta chains from a single sample sequenced in a study of shared clonotypes between healthy human individuals. TCRdb's copy holds only in-frame clones and misses some; the assay was immunoSEQ multiplex PCR. The sample lists some 500,000 clones; around 95% were seen once. Sequencing was done on a sample of naive CD4+ T cells sorted from blood. Specified subset: CD45RA+ positively selected. All receptors come from a woman aged 25 to 45 in good health.

The V and J genes are TRBV5-4 and TRBJ2-7, with 10 positions matching TRBD2. There are 14 residues in the CDR3. V gave up 1 base and J gave up 4 bases; unmatched junction bases: 2. Germline loops: CDR1 SGHNT, CDR2 YYREEE (reference sequence). CDR3 coding DNA: TGTGCCAGCAGCTTGACTAGCGGGACTTACGAGCAGTACTTC. Protein: CASSLTSGTYEQYF.

The chain links TRBV18 to TRBJ1-2; no firm D call. V gave up 4 bases and J gave up 0 bases, with 9 bases separating them. Germline V lookup: CDR1 KGHSH, CDR2 LQKENI. CDR3 length: 14 amino acids. CDR3 sequence: CASSREATNYGYTF. The CDR3 DNA follows: TGTGCCAGCTCACGGGAGGCAACTAACTATGGCTACACCTTC.

The V gene is TRBV28, the J gene TRBJ1-5; D remains unclear. The CDR3 loop spans 15 amino acids. The V and J ends lost 5 bases and 0 bases respectively, with 11 bases between them. Germline V gene sequence: CDR1 MDHEN, CDR2 SYDVKM. DNA of the CDR3: TGTGCCAGCAGTGCCATGCGTTATAGCAATCAGCCCCAGCATTTT. Its protein is CASSAMRYSNQPQHF.

The chain has TRBV18 and TRBJ2-2; 11 bases map to TRBD2. This CDR3 is 20 amino acids long. Germline V gene data show CDR1 as KGHSH and CDR2 as LQKENI. Germline trimming cut 6 bases from V and 4 bases from J; bases unmatched to any gene: 19. The CDR3 region is CASSPPGLAGFNLRTGELFF. The CDR3 bases are TGTGCCAGCTCCCCTCCCGGACTAGCGGGTTTTAATCTCCGCACCGGGGAGCTGTTTTTT.

V gene TRBV5-1 combines with J gene TRBJ2-5, with 7 bases identical to TRBD2. Germline CDR1 reads SGHRS; CDR2 reads YFSETQ. V lost 6 bases and J lost 5; bases outside the gene matches: 13. CDR3 size: 15 residues. CDR3 residues: CASTRGLGPGETQYF. CDR3 coding DNA: TGCGCCAGCACACGAGGACTAGGGCCGGGCGAGACCCAGTACTTC.

This chain connects TRBV28 to TRBJ2-1; 10 positions agree with TRBD1. The trim removed 3 bases at V and 7 bases at J, leaving 3 bases unmatched. The germline gives CDR1 MDHEN, CDR2 SYDVKM. The CDR3 runs 14 residues. The DNA for the CDR3 is TGTGCCAGCAGTTTTGGGACAGGGGATAATGAGCAGTTCTTC. Translated: CASSFGTGDNEQFF.

The chain has TRBV6-7 and TRBJ2-3, with TRBD2 matching over 10 bases. TRBV6-7 is known as an ORF, though its function is uncertain. The ends lost 2 bases at V and 2 bases at J; junction bases unmatched: 13. The CDR3 extends over 19 amino acids. The CDR3 loop is CASSYPFGNSGRTTDTQYF. The CDR3 nucleotides are TGTGCCAGCAGTTACCCCTTTGGGAATAGCGGGAGGACCACAGATACGCAGTATTTT.

The rearrangement links TRBV28 to TRBJ2-4, with D unresolved. V was trimmed by 3 bases and J by 8 bases, leaving 11 bases between them. This CDR3 spans 13 amino acids. Looked up from germline, CDR1 is MDHEN and CDR2 is SYDVKM. CDR3 DNA sequence: TGTGCCAGCAGTTTCCGAGGAGACGACATTCAGTACTTC. Its translation: CASSFRGDDIQYF.

Notes on this clone: Other DNA sequences within the sample encode an identical CDR3. In DNA, the CDR3 is TGTGCCAGCAGTGGGGGGACAGGGTCGTACGAGCAGTACTTC. This sequence encodes CASSGGTGSYEQYF. This chain joins TRBV6-1 and TRBJ2-7; 9 nucleotides line up with TRBD1. The CDR3 loop spans 14 amino acids. The V gene end was trimmed by 4 bases and the J gene end by 4 bases; junction bases not matched to a gene: 5. Germline CDR1 MNHNS, CDR2 SASEGT.

The chain joins TRBV14 to TRBJ2-1; D is undetermined. This CDR3 spans 20 amino acids. Germline V gene sequence: CDR1 SGHDN, CDR2 FVKESK. Between the trimmed V and J ends, which lost 4 bases and 3 bases, there was a span of 28 bases. The CDR3 region is CASSRASSTSSISFYNEQFF. The CDR3 DNA reads as TGTGCCAGCAGCCGCGCCTCCAGCACCTCGAGTATTTCCTTCTACAATGAGCAGTTCTTC.

The chain links TRBV11-2 to TRBJ1-3; D perhaps matches TRBD1 (5 bases). This CDR3 has 14 amino acids. Germline CDR1 SGHAT, CDR2 FQNNGV. Trimming removed 6 bases at V and 7 bases at J, with 16 bases between. In DNA form, the CDR3 reads TGTGCCAGCAGTAATCCGGGACGGCGGAACACCATATATTTT. Translated, it gives CASSNPGRRNTIYF.

The CDR3 region is CASSLRQGEAFF. CDR3 nucleotides: TGTGCCAGCAGCTTAAGACAGGGGGAAGCTTTCTTT. The rearrangement uses TRBV13 and TRBJ1-1; TRBD1 matches at 8 bases. V shed 2 bases, J shed 8 bases, and the junction held 1 base outside the gene matches. Germline loops: CDR1 PRHDT, CDR2 FYEKMQ (reference sequence). This CDR3 has 12 residues.

DNA of the CDR3: TGTGCCAGCAGCGAGGGCGAAGATACGCAGTATTTT. Amino acids: CASSEGEDTQYF. The chain recombines TRBV9 with TRBJ2-3, with unresolved D. The CDR3 contains 12 residues. With 3 bases removed from V and 5 bases from J, the gap between germline ends came to 7 bases. CDR1 is SGDLS and CDR2 is YYNGEE in the germline V gene.

This clone was observed once. The chain joins TRBV30 to TRBJ2-5; 10 nucleotides match TRBD2. The J call is in doubt because the DNA end fits TRBJ2-7 better. Germline lookup yields CDR1 GTSNPN and CDR2 SVGIG (reference sequence). The CDR3 loop spans 15 amino acids. In DNA form, the CDR3 reads TGTGCCTGTACTATAGCGGGAGGCAGTCAACACGAGCAGTACTTC. Translation gives CACTIAGGSQHEQYF.

About this clone: The junction and the germline gene differ at one end; a read error may be behind it. The chain is built from TRBV25-1 and TRBJ2-7; D gene ambiguous. Germline assignment: CDR1 MGHDK and CDR2 SYGVNS. The CDR3 is 16 amino acids. Here the CDR3 DNA reads TGTGCCAGCAGTGAATTGGTCAGTTGGTACTCCAACGAGCAGTACTTC. This encodes CASSELVSWYSNEQYF.

The V and J genes are TRBV29-1 and TRBJ1-2; D may be TRBD1 (5 bases). The V gene's germline CDR1 is SQVTM and CDR2 ANQGSEA. This CDR3 is built from 15 residues. The V gene lost 4 bases and the J gene lost 7 bases, with 22 bases spanning the gap. The CDR3 is CSVAPGGPRAGGYTF. The CDR3 DNA reads TGCAGCGTTGCACCGGGGGGTCCCCGGGCTGGTGGCTACACCTTC.

The chain employs TRBV18 and TRBJ1-3; 9 bases agree with TRBD1. The V and J ends lost 0 bases and 4 bases, in that order; junction bases with no gene match: 7. The germline V gene encodes CDR1 KGHSH and CDR2 LQKENI. CDR3 length equals 17 residues. The CDR3 is CASSPPWDRASGNTIYF. The CDR3 region has the DNA TGTGCCAGCTCACCACCTTGGGACAGGGCGTCAGGAAACACCATATATTTT.

This chain links TRBV7-9 with TRBJ1-5; no clear D gene. This CDR3 has 14 amino acids. V lost 4 bases and J 3 bases, leaving 10 bases between the germline ends. Germline CDR1 reads SEHNR; CDR2 reads FQNEAQ (reference sequence). Here the CDR3 DNA reads TGTGCCAGCAGCTCGGGCAGCCTCAATCAGCCCCAGCATTTT. Amino acid sequence: CASSSGSLNQPQHF.

The chain links TRBV13 to TRBJ2-3, with TRBD2 matching 8 bases. The CDR3 is made up of 18 amino acids. Per germline, CDR1 PRHDT and CDR2 FYEKMQ (reference sequence). V was pared by 2 bases and J by 1 base, with 11 bases of the junction left unmatched. CDR3 protein: CASSLQAGVTFGTDTQYF. In nucleotides, the CDR3 is TGTGCCAGCAGCTTACAAGCGGGAGTGACTTTCGGCACAGATACGCAGTATTTT.

V gene TRBV4-2 combines with J gene TRBJ2-5; D call uncertain. The germline CDR1 and CDR2 sequences are LGHNA and YNFKEQ. The V gene lost 0 bases and the J gene lost 2 bases, with 13 bases spanning the gap. The CDR3 covers 16 residues. CDR3 sequence reads: CASSQDLAERQETQYF. The CDR3 nucleotides are TGTGCCAGCAGCCAAGATTTGGCGGAGCGACAAGAGACCCAGTACTTC.

The V call is TRBV30, the J call TRBJ2-7, with TRBD2 matching over 10 bases. This CDR3 spans 13 amino acids. Unmatched junction bases numbered 4, after V lost 2 bases and J lost 6 bases. Germline CDR1 and CDR2: GTSNPN and SVGIG (reference sequence). The CDR3 DNA is TGTGCCTGGAGTAAACTAGCGGGAACCGAGCAGTACTTC. Residues: CAWSKLAGTEQYF.

As for this clone: The sample has other DNA sequences that encode this CDR3 too. The V gene is TRBV10-3, the J gene TRBJ2-3; unclear D gene. The V gene lost 0 bases and the J gene lost 2 bases, with 0 bases spanning the gap. The CDR3 is 12 residues long. Germline CDR1 ENHRY, CDR2 SYGVKD. CDR3 bases: TGTGCCATCAGTGAGTCCACAGATACGCAGTATTTT. Translation gives CAISESTDTQYF.

CDR3 nucleotide sequence: TGTGCCAGCACCCTAGCCAATCAGCCCCAGCATTTT. Residues: CASTLANQPQHF. The chain combines TRBV28 with TRBJ1-5, with D unclear. Trimming took 7 bases from V and 3 from J, leaving 7 bases between them. Germline V gene sequence: CDR1 MDHEN, CDR2 SYDVKM. The CDR3 is 12 amino acids.

The chain employs TRBV20-1 and TRBJ2-5, with 7 positions matching TRBD1. The CDR3 sequence is 11 residues long. Germline loops: CDR1 DFQATT, CDR2 SNEGSKA (reference sequence). Losses at the gene ends were 4 bases for V and 5 bases for J; bases not matched to a gene: 1. In nucleotides, the CDR3 is TGCAGTGCTATACAGGGGGAGACCCAGTACTTC. Translation: CSAIQGETQYF.

The rearrangement uses TRBV5-1 and TRBJ2-5; 10 nucleotides match TRBD2. This CDR3 comprises 18 residues. In germline, CDR1 is SGHRS, CDR2 YFSETQ. Trimming at V came to 5 bases and at J to 0 bases, leaving 13 bases not matched to a gene. CDR3 region: CASSGEREGRVHQETQYF. The DNA for the CDR3 is TGCGCCAGCAGTGGTGAGCGGGAGGGCCGAGTGCACCAAGAGACCCAGTACTTC.

Only one count was recorded for this clone. CDR3: CASIGAGAQLTSSSYEQYF. CDR3 DNA: TGTGCCAGCATAGGAGCGGGAGCACAACTCACCTCAAGCTCCTACGAGCAGTACTTC. The V and J genes are TRBV28 and TRBJ2-7, with TRBD2 identical over 8 bases. V lost 7 bases to trimming and J lost 0 bases; unmatched junction nucleotides: 20. CDR1 is MDHEN and CDR2 is SYDVKM in the germline V gene. The CDR3 length is 19 residues.

CDR3 amino acids: CASSLTIGLAPSETQYF. The CDR3 bases are TGTGCCAGCAGTCTTACTATAGGACTAGCCCCGTCCGAGACCCAGTACTTC. The V and J genes are TRBV11-2 and TRBJ2-5; 8 nucleotides agree with TRBD2. The CDR3 contains 17 residues. Germline V gene sequence: CDR1 SGHAT, CDR2 FQNNGV. V gave up 6 bases and J gave up 5 bases; unmatched junction bases: 17.

The chain carries TRBV7-3 and TRBJ2-7, with 11 positions matching TRBD2. CDR3 length: 16 amino acids. V was clipped by 5 bases and J by 2 bases; unmatched bases: 8. Germline loops: CDR1 SGHTA, CDR2 FQGTGA. The CDR3 nucleotides read TGTGCCAGCAGCCAGGATGGGACTAGCGGAACCTACGAGCAGTACTTC. Encoded protein: CASSQDGTSGTYEQYF.